This T cell receptor (beta chain) is drawn from a study of T cells in Graves' hyperthyroidism and ophthalmopathy. Study-wide results and limits: A model of 13 V-J features distinguished ophthalmopathy from stable hyperthyroidism.

This clonotype was seen many times. Its target is not known. CDR1 and CDR2 (germline): ENHRY, SYGVKD. The germline V and J ends were trimmed by 2 bases and 5 bases, with 3 bases remaining between them. There are 11 residues in the CDR3. Orbital computed tomography and thyroid ultrasound, together with serum TRAb and thyroxine and clinical symptoms, were used for diagnoses. Source material for PBMCs was about 10 ml fresh peripheral blood. Amplification of TCR beta CDR3 regions used RNA as the template. The TCR CDR3 was amplified in a first-round RT-PCR using the HTBI primer set. Each CDR3 protein is one row after TCRdb ran MiXCR on the multiplex PCR reads. Of about 400,000 distinct CDR3 sequences listed, over 12% were seen once; the top ten hold approximately 27%.

The TCR originated in a man aged 45-65 years with Graves' ophthalmopathy. Sequenced: blood. The chain links TRBV10-3 to TRBJ2-5; D gene unclear. CDR3 bases: TGTGCCATCAGTGAGGGGGAGACCCAGTACTTC. Protein product: CAISEGETQYF.